These 9 T cell receptor beta chains were all obtained from the same sample, sequenced in a study of OX40 agonist ivuxolimab in advanced cancers. Generated by immunoSEQ multiplex PCR, the TCRdb table keeps only in-frame clones and is missing some. The repertoire holds tens of thousands of clones, with about 85% as singletons. The source material was CD4+ or CD8+ T cells sorted from blood, sampled in a trial of the OX40 agonist ivuxolimab. These receptor sequences come from an adult with an advanced solid tumor such as melanoma, head and neck, liver or kidney cancer.

The V and J genes are TRBV5-6 and TRBJ2-1, with TRBD2 identical over 7 bases. This CDR3 region has 17 residues. Germline lookup yields CDR1 SGHDT and CDR2 YYEEEE. After removal of 4 bases from V and 7 bases from J, the junction contained 17 bases not matched to a gene. DNA for the CDR3: TGTGCCAGCAGCCATGAAAAGGGGACTACCTTCCTTAATGAGCAGTTCTTC. It specifies CASSHEKGTTFLNEQFF.

This clone was counted once. V is TRBV28 and J is TRBJ2-1; D not resolved. CDR1 and CDR2 (germline): MDHEN, SYDVKM. V was trimmed by 4 bases and J by 4 bases, leaving 5 bases between them. The CDR3 totals 12 residues. The CDR3 nucleotides are TGTGCCAGCAGTTCTCAGTACAATGAGCAGTTCTTC. This translates into CASSSQYNEQFF. The whole variable domain, remainder taken from reference TRBV28 and TRBJ2-1, is DVKVTQSSRYLVKRTGEKVFLECVQDMDHENMFWYRQDPGLGLRLIYFSYDVKMKEKGDIPEGYSVSREKKERFSLILESASTNQTSMYLCASSSQYNEQFFGPGTRLTVL.

The chain employs TRBV10-3 and TRBJ2-3, with 9 bases aligning to TRBD1. Germline CDR1 ENHRY, CDR2 SYGVKD. V was clipped by 6 bases and J by 5 bases; unmatched bases: 6. The CDR3 spans 14 residues. The CDR3 DNA reads as TGTGCCATCAGCCGGGACAGGGAGGTAGATACGCAGTATTTT. It encodes CAISRDREVDTQYF.

The rearrangement uses TRBV5-1 and TRBJ1-1; perhaps TRBD1 as D (5 bases). From germline, CDR1 is SGHRS and CDR2 YFSETQ. The V end was cut by 4 bases, the J end by 6 bases, with 19 bases between. CDR3 length: 15 amino acids. Written as DNA, the CDR3 is TGCGCCAGCAGCCCGATTAAGGGGAGTTTAGCTGAAGCTTTCTTT. Protein: CASSPIKGSLAEAFF.

The chain has TRBV5-5 and TRBJ2-5; the D gene is possibly TRBD2 (6 bases). V lost 5 bases and J lost 0, with 14 bases in between. The CDR3 extends over 15 amino acids. The germline V gene encodes CDR1 SGHKS and CDR2 YYEKEE (reference sequence). The CDR3 DNA follows: TGTGCCAGCAGGGACGGGGGAGGATACCAAGAGACCCAGTACTTC. It is translated as CASRDGGGYQETQYF. Full variable domain (missing parts from reference TRBV5-5 and TRBJ2-5): DAGVTQSPTHLIKTRGQQVTLRCSPISGHKSVSWYQQVLGQGPQFIFQYYEKEERGRGNFPDRFSARQFPNYSSELNVNALLLGDSALYLCASRDGGGYQETQYFGPGTRLLVL.

In nucleotides, the CDR3 is TGCGCCAGCAGCTCGGACCCTAGCGGGAGAGATACGCAGTATTTT. It is translated as CASSSDPSGRDTQYF. The chain is built from TRBV5-1 and TRBJ2-3, with 10 bases lining up with TRBD2. Trimming cost V 3 bases and J 5 bases; bases outside gene matches: 6. This CDR3 has 15 amino acids. Germline V CDR1 and CDR2: SGHRS, YFSETQ. Full variable domain (missing parts from reference TRBV5-1 and TRBJ2-3): KAGVTQTPRYLIKTRGQQVTLSCSPISGHRSVSWYQQTPGQGLQFLFEYFSETQRNKGNFPGRFSGRQFSNSRSEMNVSTLELGDSALYLCASSSDPSGRDTQYFGPGTRLTVL.

The V gene is TRBV5-4, the J gene TRBJ1-6; D is unresolved. From germline, CDR1 is SGHNT and CDR2 YYREEE (reference sequence). This CDR3 comprises 13 residues. V lost 0 bases and J 8 bases, leaving 6 bases between the germline ends. CDR3 coding DNA: TGTGCCAGCAGCTTGGTGGCTGATTCACCCCTCCACTTT. It codes for CASSLVADSPLHF.

The chain joins TRBV7-9 to TRBJ1-6; D gene unclear. The CDR3 runs to 14 residues. The V end was cut by 3 bases, the J end by 3 bases, with 6 bases between. The V gene's germline CDR1 is SEHNR and CDR2 FQNEAQ (reference sequence). The CDR3 coding sequence is TGTGCCAGCAGCTTGCAAGACTATAATTCACCCCTCCACTTT. Encoded protein: CASSLQDYNSPLHF.

V gene TRBV23-1 combines with J gene TRBJ2-5; no definite D call. TRBV23-1 is annotated as an ORF whose role is uncertain. CDR3 length: 17 residues. Trimming pared 4 bases from V and 3 bases from J, leaving 21 bases between. CDR3 nucleotide sequence: TGCGCCAGCAGTCGTGGTACCTCCGGGCCTAAAAAAGAGACCCAGTACTTC. It yields the protein CASSRGTSGPKKETQYF.